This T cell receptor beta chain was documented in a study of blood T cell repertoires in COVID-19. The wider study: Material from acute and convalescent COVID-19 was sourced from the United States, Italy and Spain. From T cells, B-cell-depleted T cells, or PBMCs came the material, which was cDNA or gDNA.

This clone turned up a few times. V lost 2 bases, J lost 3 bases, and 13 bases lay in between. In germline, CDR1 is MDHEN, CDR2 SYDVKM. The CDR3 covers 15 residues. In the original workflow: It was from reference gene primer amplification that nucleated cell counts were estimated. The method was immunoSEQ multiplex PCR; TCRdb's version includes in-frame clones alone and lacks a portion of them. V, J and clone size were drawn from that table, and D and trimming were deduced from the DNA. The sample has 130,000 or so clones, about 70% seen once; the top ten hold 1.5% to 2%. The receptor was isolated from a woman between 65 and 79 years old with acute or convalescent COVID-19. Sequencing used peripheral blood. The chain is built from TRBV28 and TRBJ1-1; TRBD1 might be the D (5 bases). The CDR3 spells CASSLPGWGDTEAFF. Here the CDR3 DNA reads TGTGCCAGCAGTTTACCGGGGTGGGGGGACACTGAAGCTTTCTTT.